This T cell receptor beta chain was recorded in a study of CD8 T cells in Susac syndrome. The multiple sclerosis controls were treatment-naive patients affected by stable or active relapsing-remitting disease. Germline values: CDR1 LGHNA, CDR2 YSLEER. The V end lost 0 bases, the J end lost 2 bases, and 10 bases lay between the germline ends. The CDR3 sequence is 15 residues long. Random hexamers were used to reverse transcribe an amount of about 0.45 to 1 ug RNA. TCRdb passed the immunoSEQ multiplex PCR reads through MiXCR, listing each CDR3 protein once. The sample comprises approximately 180,000 distinct CDR3 sequences, approximately 95% of which are singletons, and roughly 0.095% rests with the top ten.

The chain couples TRBV4-3 to TRBJ1-1; D call uncertain. The sample comprised CD4+ T cells from PBMCs. This TCR derives from a human donor with multiple sclerosis. The DNA of the CDR3 is TGCGCCAGCAGCCAAGAAGGCGTAATAAACACTGAAGCTTTCTTT. Translated: CASSQEGVINTEAFF.